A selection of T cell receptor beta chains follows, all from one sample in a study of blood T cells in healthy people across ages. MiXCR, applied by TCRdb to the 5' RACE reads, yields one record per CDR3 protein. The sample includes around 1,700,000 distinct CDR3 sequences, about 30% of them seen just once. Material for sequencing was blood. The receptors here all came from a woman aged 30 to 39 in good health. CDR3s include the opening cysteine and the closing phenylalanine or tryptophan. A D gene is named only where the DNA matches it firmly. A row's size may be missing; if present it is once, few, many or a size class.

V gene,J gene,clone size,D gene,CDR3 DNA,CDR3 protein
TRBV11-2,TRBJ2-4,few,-,TGTGCCAGCAGCTTAGAGGGGTATGGAGGGAGCATTCAGTACTTC,CASSLEGYGGSIQYF
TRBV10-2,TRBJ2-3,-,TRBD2,TGCGCCAGTTGGACCGGGACTAGCGCCACAGATACGCAGTATTTT,CASWTGTSATDTQYF
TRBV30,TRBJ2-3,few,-,TGTGCCTGGAGTGTAACACCCTATACGCAGTATTTT,CAWSVTPYTQYF
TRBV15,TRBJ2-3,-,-,TGTGCCACCAGCAGAGATGCAGCGGGCAGCACAGATACGCAGTATTTT,CATSRDAAGSTDTQYF
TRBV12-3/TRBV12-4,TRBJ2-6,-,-,TGTGCCAGCAGGCTGAGTTTCGGAAAGGATATCTCTGGGGCCAACGTCCTGACTTTC,CASRLSFGKDISGANVLTF
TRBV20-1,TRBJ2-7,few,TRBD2,TGCAGTGCTAGAATCGGACTAGCGGGAGCAATAGTCGACGAGCAGTACTTC,CSARIGLAGAIVDEQYF
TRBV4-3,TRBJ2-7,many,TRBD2,TGCGCCAGCAGCCAGGAAGGGGGACTAGCGGTTTACGAGCAGTACTTC,CASSQEGGLAVYEQYF
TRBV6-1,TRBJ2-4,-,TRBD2,TGTGCCAGCAGTGAAGGGGGGAGGGGAGCCAAAAACATTCAGTACTTC,CASSEGGRGAKNIQYF
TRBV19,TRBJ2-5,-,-,TGTGCCAGTAGTCCGCAGGGACTCCACCTAGAGACCCAGTACTTC,CASSPQGLHLETQYF
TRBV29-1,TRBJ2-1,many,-,TGCAGCGAGTTGAGAACCAATGAGCAGTTCTTC,CSELRTNEQFF
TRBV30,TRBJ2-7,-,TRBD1,TGTGCCTGGAGTGTAATTCGGACAGGGGGTTACGAGCAGTACTTC,CAWSVIRTGGYEQYF
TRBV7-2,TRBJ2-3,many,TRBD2,TGTGCCAGCAGCTCGGGACTAGCGGGAGATACGCAGTATTTT,CASSSGLAGDTQYF
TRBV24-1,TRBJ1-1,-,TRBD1,TGTGCCACCCAGGGGGTATCGACTGAAGCTTTCTTT,CATQGVSTEAFF
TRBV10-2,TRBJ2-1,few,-,TGCGCCAGCAGTGAATGGACCAGGGGAAATGAGCAGTTCTTC,CASSEWTRGNEQFF
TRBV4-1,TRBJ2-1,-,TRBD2,TGCGCCAGCAGCCCAGGGATGGCGGGAGGAAATGAGCAGTTCTTC,CASSPGMAGGNEQFF
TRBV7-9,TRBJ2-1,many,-,TGTGCCAGCAGCTTGGAGGTAGTAAATGAGCAGTTCTTC,CASSLEVVNEQFF
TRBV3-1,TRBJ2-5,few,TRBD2,TGTGCCAGCAGCCAAGCCGGGGGGACCACCCAGTACTTC,CASSQAGGTTQYF
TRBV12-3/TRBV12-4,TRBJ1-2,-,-,TGTGCCAGCAGTCGTAAACAGGCAGCATCCAACTATGGCTACACCTTC,CASSRKQAASNYGYTF
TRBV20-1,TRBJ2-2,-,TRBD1,TGCAGTGCCCCCAGACAGGGGATCACCGGGGAGCTGTTTTTT,CSAPRQGITGELFF
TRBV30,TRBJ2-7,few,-,TGTGCCTGGAGTGTATTTGGCGAGCAGTACTTC,CAWSVFGEQYF
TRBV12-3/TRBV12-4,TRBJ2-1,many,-,TGTGCCAGCAGTTTTCAGGGTATCGAGCAGTTCTTC,CASSFQGIEQFF
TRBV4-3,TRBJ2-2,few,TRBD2,TGCGCCAGCAGCCAACGACTAGCGGGAGAAACCGGGGAGCTGTTTTTT,CASSQRLAGETGELFF
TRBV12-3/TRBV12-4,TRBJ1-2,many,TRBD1,TGTGCCAGCAGTATCACCTGGGACAGCTCTAACTATGGCTACACCTTC,CASSITWDSSNYGYTF
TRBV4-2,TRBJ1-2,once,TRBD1,TGTGCCAGCAGCCAAGGTATAGGGACAGGGGGCTTTGGCTACACCTTC,CASSQGIGTGGFGYTF
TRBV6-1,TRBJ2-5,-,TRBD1,TGTGCCAGCAGTCAGGCGTTCGGGACAGGGATGGAGACCCAGTACTTC,CASSQAFGTGMETQYF
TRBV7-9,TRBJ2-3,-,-,TGTGCCAGCAGGGAGGCAGTAGGGTTCCCAGATACGCAGTGTTTT,CASREAVGFPDTQCF
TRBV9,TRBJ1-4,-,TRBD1,TGTGCCAGCAGCGCTGACAGGGGATACGAAAAACTGTTTTTT,CASSADRGYEKLFF
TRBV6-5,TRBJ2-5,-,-,TGTGCCAGCAGTTACACCGGACAGTACCAAGAGACCCAGTACTTC,CASSYTGQYQETQYF
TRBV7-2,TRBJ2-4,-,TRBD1,TGTGCCAGCAGCTCCCCCGGGACAGGGGGCGCCGTGGCCAAAAACATTCAGTACTTC,CASSSPGTGGAVAKNIQYF
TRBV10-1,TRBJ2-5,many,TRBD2,TGCGCCAGCAGTGGCGGGGGGAGCCAAGAGACCCAGTACTTC,CASSGGGSQETQYF
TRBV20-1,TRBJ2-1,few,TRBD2,TGCAGTGCTAGGGAGGGAGGGCCCGCCAATGAGCAGTTCTTC,CSAREGGPANEQFF
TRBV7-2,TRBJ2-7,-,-,TGTGCCAGCAGCTTAGACGAGCGGGCGGGTTACGAGCAGTACTTC,CASSLDERAGYEQYF
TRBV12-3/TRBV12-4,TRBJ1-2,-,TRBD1,TGTGCCAGCACCCGGACAGGGGCGGATGGCTACACCTTC,CASTRTGADGYTF
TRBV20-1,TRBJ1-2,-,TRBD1,TGCAGTGCTCCGCTAGGACAGGGGGCGAACTATGGCTACACCTTC,CSAPLGQGANYGYTF
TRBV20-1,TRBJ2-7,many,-,TGCAGTGCTGCTGGGGGTCACGAGCAGTACTTC,CSAAGGHEQYF
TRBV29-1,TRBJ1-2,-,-,TGCAGCGTTGGGAGACGAGGCTATGGCTACACCTTC,CSVGRRGYGYTF
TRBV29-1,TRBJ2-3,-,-,TGCGGAGGAGATACGCAGTATTTT,CGGDTQYF
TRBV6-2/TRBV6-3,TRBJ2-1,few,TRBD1,TGTGCCACGGGGACAGGGCAACAAAATGAGCAGTTCTTC,CATGTGQQNEQFF
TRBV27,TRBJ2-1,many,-,TGTGCCAGCATAGCCGCCCCCTCAAAGTTCTTC,CASIAAPSKFF
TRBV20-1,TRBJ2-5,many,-,TGCAGTGTCTTCGATGGCGGCCAACGGACCCAGTACTTC,CSVFDGGQRTQYF
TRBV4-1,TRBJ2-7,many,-,TGCGCCAGCAGCCTCCCTAATGGTAGCCGGACCTACGAGCAGTACTTC,CASSLPNGSRTYEQYF
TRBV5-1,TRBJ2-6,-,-,TGCGCCAGCAGCTTGTTCTCCAGCTCTGGGGCCAACGTCCTGACTTTC,CASSLFSSSGANVLTF
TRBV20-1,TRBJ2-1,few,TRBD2,TGCAGTGCGGACGGGAGGCAGCGGGAGCAGTTCTTC,CSADGRQREQFF
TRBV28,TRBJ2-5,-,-,TGTGCCAGCAGCCCCTCGGGGTTAGGGGGGCGATCCGGGGAGACCCAGTACTTC,CASSPSGLGGRSGETQYF
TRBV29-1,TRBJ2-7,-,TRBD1,TGCAGCGTAGGGACAGGGAGGGACGAGCAGTACTTC,CSVGTGRDEQYF
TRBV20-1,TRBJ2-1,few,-,TGCAGTGCTAGACTCGGAGTGGTCAATGAGCAGTTCTTC,CSARLGVVNEQFF
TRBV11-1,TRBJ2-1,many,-,TGTGCCAGCAGCTTGGGCAGGGGCAGGAATGAGCAGTTCTTC,CASSLGRGRNEQFF
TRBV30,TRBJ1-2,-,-,TGTGCCTGGACCAACACCTATGGCTACACCTTC,CAWTNTYGYTF
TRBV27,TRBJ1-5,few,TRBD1,TGTGCCAGCAGTTTAACGCCAGGGGGGCAGCCCCAGCATTTT,CASSLTPGGQPQHF
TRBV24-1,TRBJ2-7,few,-,TGTGCCACCAGTGATGAACGCTACGAGCAGTACTTC,CATSDERYEQYF
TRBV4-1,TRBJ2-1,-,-,TGCGCCGGCAGCCAAGAAGTGGACCCGGACAATGAGCAGTTCTTC,CAGSQEVDPDNEQFF
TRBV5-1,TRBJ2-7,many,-,TGCGCCAGCAGGTTCGACCTTTCGTACGAGCAGTACTTC,CASRFDLSYEQYF
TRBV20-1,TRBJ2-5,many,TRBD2,TGCAGTGCGGTTACAGGGGTCGGGAGCGGGAGGGCCTGGGAGACCCAGTACTTC,CSAVTGVGSGRAWETQYF
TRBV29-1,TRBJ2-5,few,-,TGCAGCGGCCAGCGGGCCCCTCTCAAAGAGACCCAGTACTTC,CSGQRAPLKETQYF